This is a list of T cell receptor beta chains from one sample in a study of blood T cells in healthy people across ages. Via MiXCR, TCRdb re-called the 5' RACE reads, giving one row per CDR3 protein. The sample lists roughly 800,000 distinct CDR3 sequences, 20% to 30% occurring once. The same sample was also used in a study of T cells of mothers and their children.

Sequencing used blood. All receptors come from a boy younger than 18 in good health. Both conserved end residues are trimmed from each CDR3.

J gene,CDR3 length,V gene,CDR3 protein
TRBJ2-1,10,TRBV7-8,ASSLFTAEQF
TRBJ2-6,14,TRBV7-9,ASREKQGPGANVLT
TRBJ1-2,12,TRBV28,ASSLGAVTRGYT
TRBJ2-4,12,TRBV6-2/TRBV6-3,ASSYTSSPSIQY
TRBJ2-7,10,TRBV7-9,ASSFPGEEQY
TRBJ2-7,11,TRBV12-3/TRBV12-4,ASTFPGGGEQY
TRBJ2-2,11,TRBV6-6,ASSATTGSELF
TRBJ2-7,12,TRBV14,ASSDWANSYEQY
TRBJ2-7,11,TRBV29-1,SARQGGTYEQY
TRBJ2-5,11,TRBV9,ASSDGVKETQY
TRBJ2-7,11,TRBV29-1,SGGPSGGYEQY
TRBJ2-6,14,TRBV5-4,ASSDRQGSGANVLT
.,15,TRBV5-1,ASSSGLAGGVQETQY
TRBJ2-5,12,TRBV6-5,ASSWDRGLETQY
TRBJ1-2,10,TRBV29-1,SAGTGPYGYT
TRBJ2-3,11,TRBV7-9,VSSPVRTDTQY
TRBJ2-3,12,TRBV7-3,ASSESRTSDTQY
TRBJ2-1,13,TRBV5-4,ASSFVGGPGNEQF
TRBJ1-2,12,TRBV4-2,ASSQVTEGNGYT
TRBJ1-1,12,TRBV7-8,ASSPTWGPQGAF
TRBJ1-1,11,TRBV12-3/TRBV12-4,ASSFKANTEAF
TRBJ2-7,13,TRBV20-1,SAQRSSTGSYEQY
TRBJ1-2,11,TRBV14,ASARGYNYGYT
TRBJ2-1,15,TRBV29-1,SVEGGDSRGPYNEQF
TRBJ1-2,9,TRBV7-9,ASYRREGYT